This T cell receptor beta chain was profiled in a study of T cells after yellow fever vaccination. Study-level points and caveats: The study re-detected most primary-vaccination clones after the booster (roughly 95% CD4, roughly 91% CD8). From the bulk population, abundant clonotypes could contaminate and appear within FACS-sorted repertoires.

Researchers made TCR cDNA using 5'RACE template switching, and this step added a universal primer site and UMIs. TCRdb reprocessed the 5' RACE reads with MiXCR, giving one entry per CDR3 protein. Of 340,000 or so distinct CDR3 sequences in the sample, around 13% were seen once. This clonotype has a count of ten or more. What it binds is unknown. The CDR3 runs to 14 residues. V was trimmed by 0 bases and J by 10 bases, leaving 13 bases between them. Per the germline V gene, CDR1 is LGHNA and CDR2 is YSLEER. The sample was CD4+ T cells sorted from PBMCs, taken 15 days after the yellow fever booster vaccination. The sequence came from a man aged 18 to 30 who received the YFV17D yellow fever vaccine. This chain uses TRBV4-3 with TRBJ2-1; TRBD1 is a possible D gene (5 bases). Here the CDR3 reads CASSQEFRGREQFF. CDR3 sequence (DNA): TGCGCCAGCAGCCAAGAATTTAGGGGAAGGGAGCAGTTCTTC.